This T cell receptor (beta chain) was sequenced during a study of shared clonotypes between healthy human individuals. Study outcomes and limitations: Estimated richness values were generally larger in naive subsets than in memory subsets. Blood was the only sampled material, and tissue repertoires likely differ. Four donors shared around 5.2% of their naive CD4 clonotypes. The rarefaction results pointed to incomplete sorted-subset sequencing despite large depth.

V lost 6 bases and J lost 3, with 3 bases in between. Looked up from germline, CDR1 is MNHEY and CDR2 is SMNVEV (reference sequence). The CDR3 spans 11 residues. TCRdb's table, derived via immunoSEQ multiplex PCR, lists solely in-frame clones and lacks some. The sample carries roughly 2.1 million clones, around 93% recorded once. Naive CD8 isolation took CD45RO-negative cells positively selected for CCR7 and excluded terminally differentiated effector memory CD45RA+ cells. Details on this clone: Antigen specificity is unknown.

V gene TRBV27 combines with J gene TRBJ1-3; D remains ambiguous. This TCR derives from a man younger than 35 in good health. Some clones in this sample may be carry-over from other donors' samples. Material for sequencing was naive CD8+ T cells from PBMCs. The CDR3 region has the DNA TGTGCCAGCAGGGTTGGAAACACCATATATTTT. Its translation: CASRVGNTIYF.